The next 2 T cell receptor beta chains were all read from a single sample in a study of cytomegalovirus exposure and HLA in healthy donors. With 60 Vbeta and 13 Jbeta primers, the PCR was carried out. Clones were read by immunoSEQ multiplex PCR, and TCRdb kept only the in-frame ones, dropping some. The sample gives under 250,000 clones, about 83% of which show up once; 1.3% is in the top ten. Sequenced input: PBMCs. The source of these receptors is a human donor in good health.

The V call is TRBV7-3, the J call TRBJ1-2; tentatively, D is TRBD1 (6 bases). The ends were cut back, 3 bases at V and 5 bases at J, with 10 bases in the middle. The germline gives CDR1 SGHTA, CDR2 FQGTGA. The CDR3 extends over 13 amino acids. The CDR3 loop is CASSLTGTYGYTF. DNA of the CDR3: TGTGCCAGCAGCTTGACAGGAACTTATGGCTACACCTTC.

The rearrangement links TRBV4-1 to TRBJ2-3, with 11 positions matching TRBD2. V gave up 3 bases and J gave up 0 bases; unmatched junction bases: 2. Per the germline V gene, CDR1 is MGHRA and CDR2 is YSYEKL. There are 16 residues in the CDR3. The CDR3 DNA sequence: TGCGCCAGCAGCCAGAGGACTAGCGGGAGCACAGATACGCAGTATTTT. This translates into CASSQRTSGSTDTQYF.